This TCR beta chain was profiled in a study of blood T cell repertoires in COVID-19. V shed 7 bases, J shed 5 bases, and the junction held 5 bases outside the gene matches. CDR3 length: 13 amino acids. Germline V gene data show CDR1 as LNHDA and CDR2 as SQIVND (reference sequence). Only in-frame clones appear in the TCRdb table, and some are missing; sequencing was by immunoSEQ multiplex PCR. The sample contains approximately 98,000 clones, over 80% of which appear only once. The TCR comes from a woman aged 65 to 85 with acute or convalescent COVID-19. What was sequenced was peripheral blood. This rearrangement joins TRBV19 to TRBJ1-1; TRBD1 aligns across 9 bases. CDR3 sequence: CASTKGQGTEAFF. Here the CDR3 DNA reads TGTGCCAGTACCAAAGGACAGGGGACTGAAGCTTTCTTT.